The clone carrying this T cell receptor (beta chain) was observed at least ten times. It was from 2 million PBMCs stored at -80 C that the unsorted libraries were obtained. The trim removed 0 bases at V and 5 bases at J, leaving 4 bases unmatched. Germline V lookup: CDR1 ENHRY, CDR2 SYGVKD. This CDR3 comprises 15 residues. The source of the sample is a study of neurological immune-mediated disorders. Over 160 million TCR-beta sequences (from 15-18 subjects) were yielded by each sequencing run. TCRdb reprocessed the 5' RACE reads with MiXCR, giving one entry per CDR3 protein. The sample has 25,000 to 35,000 distinct CDR3 sequences, roughly 15% seen once.

The sample comprised PBMCs. The TCR sequence derives from a man aged 70 or older in good health. The chain carries TRBV10-3 and TRBJ1-1, with 9 bases identical to TRBD1. The CDR3 region is CAISESGTGRTEAFF. The CDR3 nucleotides are TGTGCCATCAGTGAGTCAGGGACAGGGAGGACTGAAGCTTTCTTT.